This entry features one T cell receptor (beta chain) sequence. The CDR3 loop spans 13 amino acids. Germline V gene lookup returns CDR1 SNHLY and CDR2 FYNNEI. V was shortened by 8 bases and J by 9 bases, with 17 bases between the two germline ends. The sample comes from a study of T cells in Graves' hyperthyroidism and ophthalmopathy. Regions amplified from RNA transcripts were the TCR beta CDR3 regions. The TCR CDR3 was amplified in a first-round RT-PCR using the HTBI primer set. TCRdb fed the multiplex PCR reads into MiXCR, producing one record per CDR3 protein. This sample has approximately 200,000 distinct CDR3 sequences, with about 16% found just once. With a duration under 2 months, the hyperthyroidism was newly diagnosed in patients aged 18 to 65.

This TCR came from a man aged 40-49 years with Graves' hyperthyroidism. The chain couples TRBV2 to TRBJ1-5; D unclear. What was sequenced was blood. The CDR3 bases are TGTGCCAGCGAGGCCGCGGTAGCGGGGCCCCAGCATTTT. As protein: CASEAAVAGPQHF.